These 23 T cell receptor beta chains were all obtained from the same sample, sequenced in a study of T-cell reconstitution after alpha-beta-depleted transplantation in children. Unique molecular identifiers were incorporated when the TCRbeta library was constructed. TCRdb used MiXCR to reprocess the PCR reads, holding one entry per CDR3 protein. This sample has fewer than 700,000 distinct CDR3 sequences, with more than 20% found just once. The material was PBMCs, mostly from graft donor cells, obtained 360 days after TCRalphabeta/CD19-depleted stem cell transplant. Receptor source: a boy under three years old who had a stem cell transplant for acute myeloid leukemia, so the T cells may come from the graft donor.

The chain has TRBV6-4 and TRBJ2-2, with 7 positions matching TRBD1. V lost 6 bases and J lost 7; bases outside the gene matches: 11. This CDR3 comprises 15 residues. Germline V CDR1 and CDR2: MRHNA, SNTAGT. DNA of the CDR3: TGTGCCAGCAGGAGCACCGAGGGGGCTCACGGGGAGCTGTTTTTT. The encoded protein is CASRSTEGAHGELFF.

The rearrangement joins TRBV15 to TRBJ1-4, with D possibly matching TRBD1 (5 bases). The V end was cut by 0 bases, the J end by 2 bases, with 10 bases between. Germline CDR1 LNHNV, CDR2 YYDKDF (reference sequence). The CDR3 consists of 16 residues. CDR3: CATSRDPGPTNEKLFF. Written as DNA, the CDR3 is TGTGCCACCAGCAGAGATCCGGGGCCCACTAATGAAAAACTGTTTTTT. Variable domain in full (rest from reference TRBV15 and TRBJ1-4): DAMVIQNPRYQVTQFGKPVTLSCSQTLNHNVMYWYQQKSSQAPKLLFHYYDKDFNNEADTPDNFQSRRPNTSFCFLDIRSPGLGDTAMYLCATSRDPGPTNEKLFFGSGTQLSVL.

This chain uses TRBV4-2 with TRBJ2-5; 7 nucleotides agree with TRBD2. The J segment lost 4 bases and the V segment lost 1 base, leaving 15 bases of the junction unmatched. The CDR3 consists of 18 residues. Germline CDR1 and CDR2: LGHNA and YNFKEQ. CDR3 sequence (DNA): TGTGCCAGCAGCCAAGCTGTCTCGGTGGGGGGGAAACTAGAGACCCAGTACTTC. As protein: CASSQAVSVGGKLETQYF.

In regard to this clonotype: A single base separates this from a much larger clone, so it may be a read error. This chain links TRBV9 with TRBJ2-3; 11 nucleotides align to TRBD2. CDR1 SGDLS and CDR2 YYNGEE come from the germline V gene. This CDR3 spans 17 amino acids. The CDR3 nucleotides read TGTTCCAGCAGCGCCACTCGTAGCGGGGGGGCGACAGATACGCAGTATTTT. This gives the protein CSSSATRSGGATDTQYF. The complete variable domain, with remaining parts taken from reference TRBV9 and TRBJ2-3, reads DSGVTQTPKHLITATGQRVTLRCSPRSGDLSVYWYQQSLDQGLQFLIQYYNGEERAKGNILERFSAQQFPDLHSELNLSSLELGDSALYFCSSSATRSGGATDTQYFGPGTRLTVL.

This clonotype was seen a few times. The genes are TRBV5-1 and TRBJ2-5; the match to TRBD2 covers 12 bases. Trimming removed 0 bases from V and 3 bases from J; junction bases left unmatched: 9. Germline lookup yields CDR1 SGHRS and CDR2 YFSETQ. This CDR3 comprises 18 residues. The CDR3 spells CASSLALAGGPGEETQYF. CDR3 nucleotides: TGCGCCAGCAGCTTGGCCCTAGCGGGGGGGCCAGGGGAAGAGACCCAGTACTTC.

This clonotype was picked up many times. V is TRBV12-3 or TRBV12-4 and J is TRBJ2-3; weak D call: TRBD1 (5 bases). This CDR3 is built from 16 residues. With 6 bases removed from V and 4 bases from J, the gap between germline ends came to 20 bases. The CDR3 bases are TGTGCCAGCAGCCGTAGGGGTTTCCAGGGCGCAGATACGCAGTATTTT. Residues: CASSRRGFQGADTQYF.

This clonotype has more than one count but fewer than ten. The chain employs TRBV12-3 or TRBV12-4 and TRBJ2-1; D unclear. This CDR3 has 13 residues. Trimming took 6 bases from V and 3 from J, leaving 9 bases between them. CDR3 amino acids: CASRWARYNEQFF. CDR3 sequence (DNA): TGTGCCAGCAGGTGGGCCCGCTACAATGAGCAGTTCTTC.

This clonotype was picked up a small number of times. V is TRBV20-1 and J is TRBJ1-5; TRBD1 agrees at 7 bases. J was trimmed by 4 bases and V by 5 bases; bases with no gene match: 8. The CDR3 has 14 amino acids. Germline assignment: CDR1 DFQATT and CDR2 SNEGSKA (reference sequence). In nucleotides, the CDR3 is TGCAGTGCTGACCCGGGACAGCCAAATCAGCCCCAGCATTTT. As protein: CSADPGQPNQPQHF.

A few counts support this clonotype. The V call is TRBV20-1, the J call TRBJ2-1, with 12 bases that match TRBD2. Germline CDR1 is DFQATT and CDR2 is SNEGSKA (reference sequence). The CDR3 runs to 17 residues. V shed 3 bases, J shed 6 bases, and the junction held 12 bases outside the gene matches. The chain's CDR3 is CSASRGLAGGLGNEQFF. In nucleotides, the CDR3 is TGCAGTGCTAGTAGGGGACTAGCGGGCGGGCTTGGCAATGAGCAGTTCTTC.

The chain links TRBV7-9 to TRBJ2-5; D call uncertain. Germline-derived CDR1 and CDR2 are SEHNR and FQNEAQ (reference sequence). The CDR3 is 13 residues long. Trimming left V 4 bases short and J 4 bases short, with 10 bases between. Here the CDR3 DNA reads TGTGCCAGCAGCTCCCGCCTTGGAGAGACCCAGTACTTC. Protein sequence: CASSSRLGETQYF.

This chain connects TRBV5-1 to TRBJ2-7; D gene uncertain. This CDR3 is built from 13 residues. Trimming took 2 bases from V and 11 from J, leaving 17 bases between them. CDR1 SGHRS and CDR2 YFSETQ come from the germline V gene. The CDR3 bases are TGCGCCAGCAGCTTACTGACCCGTGATGACGAGTACTTC. Its translation is CASSLLTRDDEYF. Complete variable domain (other parts from reference TRBV5-1 and TRBJ2-7): KAGVTQTPRYLIKTRGQQVTLSCSPISGHRSVSWYQQTPGQGLQFLFEYFSETQRNKGNFPGRFSGRQFSNSRSEMNVSTLELGDSALYLCASSLLTRDDEYFGPGTRLTVT.

V usage is TRBV24-1 and J usage is TRBJ2-2; 7 bases line up with TRBD1. The CDR3 is 14 residues long. J gave up 5 bases and V 10 bases, and 9 bases lay outside the gene matches. CDR1 and CDR2 (germline): KGHDR, SFDVKD. DNA of the CDR3: TGTGCCACTCCGACAGGGCTTGGAACCGGGGAGCTGTTTTTT. As protein: CATPTGLGTGELFF.

Many counts were recorded for this clonotype. V usage is TRBV7-9 and J usage is TRBJ1-1; D might be TRBD1 (6 bases). There are 17 residues in the CDR3. Germline CDR1 and CDR2: SEHNR and FQNEAQ (reference sequence). V was trimmed by 1 base and J by 3 bases, leaving 18 bases between them. The CDR3 nucleotides read TGTGCCAGCAGCTTAGGTAGGGGGGCGCTGTCTGACACTGAAGCTTTCTTT. Encoded protein: CASSLGRGALSDTEAFF.

The chain recombines TRBV12-3 or TRBV12-4 with TRBJ2-1, with 9 bases aligning to TRBD2. J was trimmed by 10 bases and V by 4 bases; bases with no gene match: 14. This CDR3 has 16 amino acids. The CDR3 protein is CASSYALKIAGVEQFF. The CDR3 DNA is TGTGCCAGCAGTTACGCCCTAAAAATAGCGGGGGTAGAGCAGTTCTTC.

Worth noting for this clonotype: At one end the junction does not follow the germline gene, possibly because of a read error. The V and J genes are TRBV15 and TRBJ2-2; 10 nucleotides line up with TRBD1. This CDR3 spans 18 amino acids. Germline V gene lookup returns CDR1 LNHNV and CDR2 YYDKDF (reference sequence). The CDR3 loop reads CATSDLSGTGENTWELFF. The CDR3 nucleotides are TGTGCCACCAGCGATCTCTCCGGGACAGGGGAGAACACCTGGGAGCTGTTTTTT.

This chain uses TRBV6-5 with TRBJ2-1; unclear D gene. Trimming stripped 0 bases from V and 6 bases from J, with 6 bases between. There are 13 residues in the CDR3. Per germline, CDR1 MNHEY and CDR2 SVGAGI. The CDR3 protein is CASSYSSPNEQFF. For the CDR3, the DNA is TGTGCCAGCAGTTACTCAAGCCCCAATGAGCAGTTCTTC.

There are many counts of this clonotype. This chain joins TRBV28 and TRBJ2-2; D remains ambiguous. The length of the CDR3 is 14 residues. Germline V CDR1 and CDR2: MDHEN, SYDVKM. Trimming took 10 bases from V and 2 from J, leaving 14 bases between them. In nucleotides, the CDR3 is TGTGCCATCCTCCGACACCCTAACACCGGGGAGCTGTTTTTT. Encoded protein: CAILRHPNTGELFF. Supplemented by reference TRBV28 and TRBJ2-2, the full variable domain reads DVKVTQSSRYLVKRTGEKVFLECVQDMDHENMFWYRQDPGLGLRLIYFSYDVKMKEKGDIPEGYSVSREKKERFSLILESASTNQTSMYLCAILRHPNTGELFFGEGSRLTVL.

DNA for the CDR3: TGCAGTGCTCTAGCCGGGACAGACGGCACAGATACGCAGTATTTT. As protein: CSALAGTDGTDTQYF. This chain connects TRBV20-1 to TRBJ2-3, with TRBD1 matching over 7 bases. Germline trimming cut 5 bases from V and 1 base from J; bases unmatched to any gene: 9. This CDR3 has 15 amino acids. From germline, CDR1 is DFQATT and CDR2 SNEGSKA (reference sequence).

This clonotype was counted a few times. The rearrangement joins TRBV6-6 to TRBJ2-1; possibly TRBD1 for D (5 bases). The CDR3 spans 13 residues. The ends were cut back, 0 bases at V and 9 bases at J, with 9 bases in the middle. Germline values: CDR1 MNHNY, CDR2 SVGAGI (reference sequence). The DNA for the CDR3 is TGTGCCAGCAGTTACTCGAAAGGGGTTGAGCAGTTCTTC. Residues: CASSYSKGVEQFF.

This clonotype was observed a few times. The rearrangement uses TRBV20-1 and TRBJ1-2; 11 positions match TRBD1. CDR1 DFQATT and CDR2 SNEGSKA come from the germline V gene (reference sequence). V dropped 6 bases and J dropped 2; count of bases not matched to a gene: 20. The CDR3 covers 19 residues. CDR3: CSAYLLPGQGDHSNYGYTF. The CDR3 bases are TGCAGTGCATATCTCCTTCCGGGACAGGGGGACCATTCCAACTATGGCTACACCTTC.

This clonotype was picked up many times. Here the CDR3 reads CASSRLVGGSSGTDTQYF. The CDR3 region has the DNA TGTGCCAGCAGCCGCCTCGTTGGGGGTTCCTCGGGCACAGATACGCAGTATTTT. The chain couples TRBV16 to TRBJ2-3; D may match TRBD1 or TRBD2 (5 bases each). V was cut by 4 bases and J by 1 base, with 21 bases left in between. CDR1 KGHSY and CDR2 FQNENV come from the germline V gene. The length of the CDR3 is 18 residues.

This clonotype was observed at least ten times. This chain uses TRBV20-1 with TRBJ2-3; D gene uncertain. Germline V gene data show CDR1 as DFQATT and CDR2 as SNEGSKA (reference sequence). Trimming removed 1 base from V and 2 bases from J, with 7 bases in between. This CDR3 has 13 amino acids. The CDR3 is CSARVLITDTQYF. The CDR3 DNA reads TGCAGTGCTAGAGTTTTGATCACAGATACGCAGTATTTT.

In this sample, this clonotype turned up many times. The genes are TRBV7-2 and TRBJ1-6; 7 bases align to TRBD1. This CDR3 region has 17 residues. J gave up 4 bases and V 4 bases, and 10 bases lay outside the gene matches. Per the germline V gene, CDR1 is SGHTA and CDR2 is FQGNSA. The CDR3 spells CASSYPRQGDYNSPLHF. The CDR3 DNA reads as TGTGCCAGCAGCTACCCCCGACAGGGAGATTATAATTCACCCCTCCACTTT.